The TCR beta chain described here comes from a study of T cell responses to AZD1222 COVID-19 vaccine. Details on this clone: Its antigen is unidentified.

CDR1 and CDR2 from the germline V gene are ENHRY and SYGVKD. This CDR3 is built from 16 residues. V was trimmed by 0 bases and J by 2 bases, leaving 11 bases between them. Sequenced by immunoSEQ multiplex PCR; TCRdb stores in-frame clones only, minus some. The sample lists fewer than 200,000 clones, around nine tenths occurring once. Whole-study results and caveats: Within unmutated variant regions lay the reported targets of nearly half of spike-specific TCRs.

Sequencing was performed on peripheral blood, taken 28 days after the second dose of the MenACWY control vaccine. This chain connects TRBV10-3 to TRBJ1-5, with a weak D call TRBD1 (6 bases). This clonotype was sampled from an adult who received the MenACWY meningococcal vaccine as a control. The CDR3 loop is CAISESGGSGNQPQHF. The CDR3 nucleotides are TGTGCCATCAGTGAGTCGGGGGGCTCGGGCAATCAGCCCCAGCATTTT.